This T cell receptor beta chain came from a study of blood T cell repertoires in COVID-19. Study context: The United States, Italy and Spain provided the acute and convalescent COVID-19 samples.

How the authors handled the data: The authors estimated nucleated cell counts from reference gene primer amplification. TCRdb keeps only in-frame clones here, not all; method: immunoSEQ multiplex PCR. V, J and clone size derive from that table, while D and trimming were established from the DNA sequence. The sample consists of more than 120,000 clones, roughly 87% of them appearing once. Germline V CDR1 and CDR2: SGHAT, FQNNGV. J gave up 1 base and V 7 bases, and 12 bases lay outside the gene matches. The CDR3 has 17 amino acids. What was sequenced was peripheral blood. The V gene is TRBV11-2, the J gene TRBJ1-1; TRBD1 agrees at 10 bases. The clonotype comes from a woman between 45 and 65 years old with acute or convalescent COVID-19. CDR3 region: CASTIKPGDRGNTEAFF. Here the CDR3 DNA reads TGTGCCAGCACTATCAAACCGGGGGACAGGGGGAACACTGAAGCTTTCTTT.